This TCR beta chain is from a study of immune characterization of retroperitoneal liposarcoma. TCRdb re-called the PCR reads through MiXCR, storing one row per CDR3 protein. There are 7,000 or so distinct CDR3 sequences in the sample; under 30% occur only once, and 25% to 35% lies in the top ten. This clonotype came up a few times. The CDR3 length is 14 residues. The J segment lost 8 bases and the V segment lost 10 bases, leaving 14 bases of the junction unmatched. CDR1 and CDR2 from the germline V gene are SGHVS and FQNEAQ. The source material was tumor tissue. This receptor was obtained from a female donor with retroperitoneal liposarcoma. The rearrangement links TRBV7-8 to TRBJ2-1; TRBD2 agrees at 7 bases. The CDR3 spells CAIEIAGFRDEQFF. CDR3 nucleotide sequence: TGTGCCATAGAGATAGCGGGTTTTAGGGATGAGCAGTTCTTC.